Reported below is one T cell receptor (beta chain). Its target is unknown. PBMCs originated in roughly 10 ml of fresh peripheral blood. The data belong to a study of Graves' ophthalmopathy and Graves' hyperthyroidism. Looked up from germline, CDR1 is SQVTM and CDR2 is ANQGSEA. V dropped 4 bases and J dropped 9 bases, with 24 bases sitting between them. CDR3 length equals 15 residues. Notes on the study in general: Researchers report that a 13-signature model separated ophthalmopathy from stable hyperthyroidism, posting 87.88% sensitivity and less than 82% specificity. For predicting ophthalmopathy progression, the model had about 66% sensitivity and nearly 75% specificity.

Amplification targeted the TCR beta CDR3 regions, with RNA transcripts as the source material. Second-round multiplex PCR came after first-round RT-PCR with HTBI primers. TCRdb independently ran MiXCR on the multiplex PCR reads; one entry per CDR3 protein. The sample records approximately 640,000 distinct CDR3 sequences, approximately 39% being singletons. Sequences were obtained from peripheral blood. The clonotype comes from an adult man with Graves' ophthalmopathy. This sequence joins TRBV29-1 and TRBJ2-5; D is perhaps TRBD2 (5 bases). DNA for the CDR3: TGCAGCGTTGCCTCAGCTACTGGGAGCAATCAGCCCCAGTACTTC. This sequence encodes CSVASATGSNQPQYF.